The present T cell receptor (beta chain) was sequenced within a study of cytomegalovirus exposure and HLA in healthy donors. The table lists this clone with a count of one. PCR used 60 Vbeta primers and 13 Jbeta primers. Libraries were prepared by immunoSEQ multiplex PCR; TCRdb keeps only in-frame clonotypes and omits some of them. Among around 160,000 clones listed, 80% to 90% were seen once. V dropped 10 bases and J dropped 4 bases, with 19 bases sitting between them. The germline V gene encodes CDR1 ENHRY and CDR2 SYGVKD. CDR3 length: 14 amino acids. The clonotype was recovered from a man between 18 and 35 years old in good health and CMV-seropositive. The sequenced sample was PBMCs. V is TRBV10-3 and J is TRBJ2-5; a possible D gene is TRBD2 (5 bases). CDR3 sequence: CATWAGLGGETQYF. The CDR3, as DNA: TGTGCCACATGGGCCGGGCTTGGAGGAGAGACCCAGTACTTC.